This TCR beta chain was sequenced for a study of cytomegalovirus exposure and HLA in healthy donors. V shed 3 bases and J shed 5 bases, with 13 bases lying between them. CDR1 and CDR2 (germline): LNHNV, YYDKDF (reference sequence). The CDR3 is 15 residues long. Study-wide findings and caveats: A later analysis found most CMV-associated TCR beta chains apparently HLA-restricted. Diagnosis of cytomegalovirus status made by the classifier reportedly showed high specificity and sensitivity. An analysis done earlier found most TCR beta V segments productive about 87% or about 30% of the time.

Primers included in the PCR were 60 Vbeta and 13 Jbeta primers. Clones were sequenced by immunoSEQ multiplex PCR, and TCRdb holds only the in-frame ones, with some missing. The table records about 150,000 clones, roughly three quarters of them present only once. Nobody wrote down the CMV serostatus of this donor. Points on this clone: Its antigen is not identified.

The gene calls are TRBV15 and TRBJ1-4; D gene ambiguous. This sequence was found in a human donor in good health. Sequencing was done on a sample of PBMCs. The CDR3 spells CATSSPGLMNEKLFF. The CDR3 DNA follows: TGTGCCACCAGCAGCCCCGGGTTAATGAATGAAAAACTGTTTTTT.